Listed here are 17 T cell receptor beta chains from one sample, sequenced in a study of glioma-infiltrating T cells after dendritic cell vaccination. Documented time point: after dendritic cell vaccination, including at tumor progression/relapse. Assay used: immunoSEQ multiplex PCR; TCRdb lists only in-frame clones, some missing. The sample holds 90,000 to 140,000 clones, 90% seen once. Sample: blood, taken after dendritic cell vaccination. These receptors were obtained from a human donor with glioblastoma.

The chain recombines TRBV10-2 with TRBJ1-2; 7 bases are a match to TRBD1. Unmatched junction bases numbered 16, after V lost 9 bases and J lost 6 bases. The CDR3 covers 15 residues. CDR1 and CDR2 (germline): WSHSY, SAAADI. CDR3 region: CARKDPTGTANGYTF. DNA for the CDR3: TGCGCCAGGAAAGACCCAACCGGGACAGCTAATGGCTACACCTTC.

The rearrangement joins TRBV9 to TRBJ1-2; 7 nucleotides agree with TRBD1. This CDR3 is 13 amino acids long. The germline gives CDR1 SGDLS, CDR2 YYNGEE. Trimming took 3 bases from V and 4 from J; bases not matched to a gene: 3. CDR3 in amino acids: CASSERQGYGYTF. The CDR3 nucleotides read TGTGCCAGCAGCGAGCGACAGGGCTATGGCTACACCTTC.

This chain joins TRBV13 and TRBJ2-7, with D uncertain. V was pared by 0 bases and J by 4 bases, with 13 bases between. Germline CDR1 is PRHDT and CDR2 is FYEKMQ (reference sequence). The CDR3 covers 15 residues. In nucleotides, the CDR3 is TGTGCCAGCAGCTTAGGCCCCCCCATGTCATACGAGCAGTACTTC. This gives the protein CASSLGPPMSYEQYF.

The chain couples TRBV5-5 to TRBJ1-5; no clear D. Per the germline V gene, CDR1 is SGHKS and CDR2 is YYEKEE (reference sequence). Between the trimmed V and J ends, which lost 0 bases and 4 bases, there was a span of 5 bases. The CDR3 is 13 residues long. CDR3 in amino acids: CASSLGQNQPQHF. CDR3 coding DNA: TGTGCCAGCAGCTTGGGCCAGAATCAGCCCCAGCATTTT.

The gene calls are TRBV5-1 and TRBJ2-7; D is perhaps TRBD1 (6 bases). The CDR3 loop spans 14 amino acids. V lost 2 bases and J lost 0, with 9 bases in between. Germline V gene data show CDR1 as SGHRS and CDR2 as YFSETQ. Here the CDR3 DNA reads TGCGCCAGCAGCTTACAGGGTGACTCCTACGAGCAGTACTTC. Amino acids: CASSLQGDSYEQYF.

The chain couples TRBV14 to TRBJ2-7, with TRBD1 identical over 7 bases. There are 14 residues in the CDR3. Looked up from germline, CDR1 is SGHDN and CDR2 is FVKESK. The trim removed 0 bases at V and 4 bases at J, leaving 3 bases unmatched. DNA of the CDR3: TGTGCCAGCAGCCAAGAAGACAGGGTGTACGAGCAGTACTTC. It yields the protein CASSQEDRVYEQYF. Full variable domain (missing parts from reference TRBV14 and TRBJ2-7): EAGVTQFPSHSVIEKGQTVTLRCDPISGHDNLYWYRRVMGKEIKFLLHFVKESKQDESGMPNNRFLAERTGGTYSTLKVQPAELEDSGVYFCASSQEDRVYEQYFGPGTRLTVT.

The chain joins TRBV27 to TRBJ2-5, with 9 bases aligning to TRBD1. The J call is in doubt because the DNA end fits TRBJ2-7 better. Germline CDR1 is MNHEY and CDR2 is SMNVEV (reference sequence). CDR3 length equals 17 residues. The DNA of the CDR3 is TGTGCCAGCAGTTTAAAACAGGGGGCCGTCGACTCCTACGAGCAGTACTTC. It codes for CASSLKQGAVDSYEQYF.

J is TRBJ1-4 and V is TRBV10-3, with D uncertain. The length of the CDR3 is 15 residues. Germline loops: CDR1 ENHRY, CDR2 SYGVKD. Between the trimmed V and J ends, which lost 4 bases and 0 bases, there was a span of 9 bases. The CDR3 DNA reads as TGTGCCATCAGTGGAGGGTTTGCAACTAATGAAAAACTGTTTTTT. Its translation is CAISGGFATNEKLFF.

The chain links TRBV27 to TRBJ2-3; 9 nucleotides match TRBD1. The CDR3 runs 16 residues. Per germline, CDR1 MNHEY and CDR2 SMNVEV (reference sequence). Unmatched junction bases numbered 11, after V lost 5 bases and J lost 5 bases. The CDR3 DNA follows: TGTGCCAGCAGTATAAATCAACAGGGGGCTTTAGATACGCAGTATTTT. Translated: CASSINQQGALDTQYF.

This clone showed up just once. The chain employs TRBV7-3 and TRBJ1-4; TRBD1 aligns across 9 bases. CDR1 and CDR2 (germline): SGHTA, FQGTGA. The length of the CDR3 is 13 residues. With V trimmed by 6 bases and J by 7 bases, 3 bases remained unmatched. CDR3 sequence (DNA): TGTGCCAGCAGTCCGGGACAGGGTGAAAAACTGTTTTTT. The encoded protein is CASSPGQGEKLFF. Together with reference TRBV7-3 and TRBJ1-4, the CDR3 gives the full variable domain: GAGVSQTPSNKVTEKGKYVELRCDPISGHTALYWYRQSLGQGPEFLIYFQGTGAADDSGLPNDRFFAVRPEGSVSTLKIQRTERGDSAVYLCASSPGQGEKLFFGSGTQLSVL.

The sample holds a few counts of this clone. The chain combines TRBV2 with TRBJ2-6; 9 nucleotides align to TRBD1. The CDR3 loop spans 16 amino acids. Germline assignment: CDR1 SNHLY and CDR2 FYNNEI. V shed 5 bases, J shed 4 bases, and the junction held 6 bases outside the gene matches. Here the CDR3 DNA reads TGTGCCAGCAGTCGGGACAGGGTTAACGGGGCCAACGTCCTGACTTTC. As protein: CASSRDRVNGANVLTF.

The chain carries TRBV30 and TRBJ1-2; D perhaps matches TRBD1 (5 bases). The V end was cut by 3 bases, the J end by 5 bases, with 13 bases between. Germline V CDR1 and CDR2: GTSNPN, SVGIG (reference sequence). This CDR3 comprises 13 residues. Here the CDR3 reads CAWRGTGIYGYTF. The CDR3 nucleotides are TGTGCCTGGAGGGGTACAGGAATTTATGGCTACACCTTC. Complete variable domain (other parts from reference TRBV30 and TRBJ1-2): SQTIHQWPATLVQPVGSPLSLECTVEGTSNPNLYWYRQAAGRGLQLLFYSVGIGQISSEVPQNLSASRPQDRQFILSSKKLLLSDSGFYLCAWRGTGIYGYTFGSGTRLTVV.

V usage is TRBV5-6 and J usage is TRBJ1-2; 12 bases fit TRBD1. V dropped 1 base and J dropped 8; count of bases not matched to a gene: 9. Germline V gene sequence: CDR1 SGHDT, CDR2 YYEEEE. The length of the CDR3 is 16 residues. CDR3 region: CASSLFVGQGAPGYTF. In DNA, the CDR3 is TGTGCCAGCAGCTTGTTTGTGGGACAGGGGGCGCCGGGCTACACCTTC.

This chain uses TRBV6-5 with TRBJ2-7; 7 bases are shared with TRBD1. V lost 10 bases to trimming and J lost 5 bases; unmatched junction nucleotides: 5. Looked up from germline, CDR1 is MNHEY and CDR2 is SVGAGI. This CDR3 spans 11 amino acids. In DNA, the CDR3 is TGTGCCATCTCGACAGGGCACGAGCAGTACTTC. This codes for CAISTGHEQYF.

The V and J genes are TRBV7-6 and TRBJ2-7; TRBD2 aligns across 7 bases. CDR3 length equals 15 residues. The V gene end was trimmed by 0 bases and the J gene end by 10 bases; junction bases not matched to a gene: 12. From germline, CDR1 is SGHVS and CDR2 FNYEAQ. CDR3 sequence: CASSLAGGTDSIQYF. CDR3 nucleotide sequence: TGTGCCAGCAGCTTAGCCGGGGGGACGGATTCTATTCAGTACTTC. Filled out from reference TRBV7-6 and TRBJ2-7, the complete variable domain reads GAGVSQSPRYKVTKRGQDVALRCDPISGHVSLYWYRQALGQGPEFLTYFNYEAQQDKSGLPNDRFSAERPEGSISTLTIQRTEQRDSAMYRCASSLAGGTDSIQYFGPGTRLTVT.

The chain is built from TRBV6-5 and TRBJ2-7, with TRBD2 matching over 12 bases. The trim removed 4 bases at V and 5 bases at J, leaving 9 bases unmatched. The CDR3 runs 16 residues. Germline lookup yields CDR1 MNHEY and CDR2 SVGAGI. CDR3 bases: TGTGCCAGCAGTTCGCCCCTAGCGGGAGGGCCTGACGAGCAGTACTTC. It yields the protein CASSSPLAGGPDEQYF.

V is TRBV7-2 and J is TRBJ1-5; TRBD1 matches at 8 bases. Germline values: CDR1 SGHTA, CDR2 FQGNSA. Trimming cost V 1 base and J 4 bases; bases outside gene matches: 3. CDR3 length: 15 residues. CDR3 amino acids: CASSLVGTGNQPQHF. In DNA form, the CDR3 reads TGTGCCAGCAGCTTAGTTGGGACAGGAAATCAGCCCCAGCATTTT.